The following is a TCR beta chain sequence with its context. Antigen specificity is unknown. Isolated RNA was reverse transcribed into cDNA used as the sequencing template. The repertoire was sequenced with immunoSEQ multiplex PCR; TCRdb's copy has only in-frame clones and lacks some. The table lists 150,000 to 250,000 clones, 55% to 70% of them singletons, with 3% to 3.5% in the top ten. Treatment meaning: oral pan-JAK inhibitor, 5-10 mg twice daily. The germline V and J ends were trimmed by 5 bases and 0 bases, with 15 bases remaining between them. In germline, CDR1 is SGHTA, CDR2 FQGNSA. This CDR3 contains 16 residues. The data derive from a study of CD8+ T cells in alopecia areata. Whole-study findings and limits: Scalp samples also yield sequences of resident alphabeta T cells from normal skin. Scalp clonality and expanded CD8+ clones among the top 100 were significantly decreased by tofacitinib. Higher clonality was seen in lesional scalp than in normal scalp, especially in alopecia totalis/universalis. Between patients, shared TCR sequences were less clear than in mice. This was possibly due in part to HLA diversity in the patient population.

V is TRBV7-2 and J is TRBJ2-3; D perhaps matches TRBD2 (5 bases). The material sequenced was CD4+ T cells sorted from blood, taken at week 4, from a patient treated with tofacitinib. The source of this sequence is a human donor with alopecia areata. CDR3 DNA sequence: TGTGCCAGCAGCCGAGCGGCAGTTGACAGCACAGATACGCAGTATTTT. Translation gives CASSRAAVDSTDTQYF.